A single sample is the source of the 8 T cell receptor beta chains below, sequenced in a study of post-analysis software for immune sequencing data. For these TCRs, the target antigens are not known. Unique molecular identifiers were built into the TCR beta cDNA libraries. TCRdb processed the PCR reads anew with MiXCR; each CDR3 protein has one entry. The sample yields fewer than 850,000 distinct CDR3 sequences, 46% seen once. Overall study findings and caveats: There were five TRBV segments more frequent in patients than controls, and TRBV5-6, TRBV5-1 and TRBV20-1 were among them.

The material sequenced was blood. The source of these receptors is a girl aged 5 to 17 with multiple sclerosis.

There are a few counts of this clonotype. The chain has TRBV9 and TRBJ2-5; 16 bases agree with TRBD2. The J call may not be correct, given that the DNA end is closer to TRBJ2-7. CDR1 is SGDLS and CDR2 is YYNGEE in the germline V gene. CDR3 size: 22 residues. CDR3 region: CASSVDRERGLAGGRITYEQYF. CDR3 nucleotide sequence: TGTGCCAGCAGCGTCGACAGGGAGCGGGGACTAGCGGGAGGGAGGATTACCTACGAGCAGTACTTC.

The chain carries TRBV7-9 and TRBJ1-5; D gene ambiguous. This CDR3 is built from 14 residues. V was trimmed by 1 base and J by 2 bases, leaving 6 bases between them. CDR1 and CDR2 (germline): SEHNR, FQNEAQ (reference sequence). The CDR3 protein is CASSLVDGNQPQHF. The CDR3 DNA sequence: TGTGCCAGCAGCTTAGTCGACGGCAATCAGCCCCAGCATTTT.

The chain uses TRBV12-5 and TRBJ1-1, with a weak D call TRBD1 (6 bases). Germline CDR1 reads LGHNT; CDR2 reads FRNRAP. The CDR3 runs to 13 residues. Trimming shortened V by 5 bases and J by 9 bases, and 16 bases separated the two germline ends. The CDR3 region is CASGLDSGTKAFF. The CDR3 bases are TGTGCTAGTGGTCTCGACTCAGGGACAAAAGCTTTCTTT.

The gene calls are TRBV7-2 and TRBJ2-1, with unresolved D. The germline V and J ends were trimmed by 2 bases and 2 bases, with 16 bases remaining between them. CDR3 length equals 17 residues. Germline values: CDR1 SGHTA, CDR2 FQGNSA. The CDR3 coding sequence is TGTGCCAGCAGCTTACCCCGGTCCTTCTCACCCTACAATGAGCAGTTCTTC. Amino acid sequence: CASSLPRSFSPYNEQFF. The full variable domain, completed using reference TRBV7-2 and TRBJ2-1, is GAGVSQSPSNKVTEKGKDVELRCDPISGHTALYWYRQSLGQGLEFLIYFQGNSAPDKSGLPSDRFSAERTGGSVSTLTIQRTQQEDSAVYLCASSLPRSFSPYNEQFFGPGTRLTVL.

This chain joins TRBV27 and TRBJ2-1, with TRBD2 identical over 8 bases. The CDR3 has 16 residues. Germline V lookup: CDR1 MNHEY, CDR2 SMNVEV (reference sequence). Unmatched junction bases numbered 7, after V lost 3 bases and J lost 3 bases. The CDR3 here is CASSFSGSGSYNEQFF. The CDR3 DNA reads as TGTGCCAGCAGTTTCTCAGGGAGCGGGAGCTACAATGAGCAGTTCTTC.

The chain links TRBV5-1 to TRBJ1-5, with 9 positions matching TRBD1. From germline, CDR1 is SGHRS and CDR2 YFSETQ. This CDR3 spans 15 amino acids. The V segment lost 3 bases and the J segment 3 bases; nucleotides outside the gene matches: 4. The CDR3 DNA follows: TGCGCCAGCAGCTGGGGACAGGGCGCCAATCAGCCCCAGCATTTT. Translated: CASSWGQGANQPQHF.

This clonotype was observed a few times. Here the CDR3 reads CSARDRSNQPQHF. The CDR3 nucleotides are TGCAGTGCTAGGGACCGTAGCAATCAGCCCCAGCATTTT. The chain joins TRBV20-1 to TRBJ1-5; D not resolved. The CDR3 consists of 13 residues. With 3 bases removed from V and 0 bases from J, the gap between germline ends came to 6 bases. Germline V gene lookup returns CDR1 DFQATT and CDR2 SNEGSKA (reference sequence).

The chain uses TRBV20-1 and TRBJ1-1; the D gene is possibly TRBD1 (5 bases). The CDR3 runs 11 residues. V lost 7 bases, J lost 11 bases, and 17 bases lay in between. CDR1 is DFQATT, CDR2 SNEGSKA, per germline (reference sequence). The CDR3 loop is CSVTPLGGAFF. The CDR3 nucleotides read TGCAGTGTCACCCCTCTCGGGGGGGCTTTCTTT.